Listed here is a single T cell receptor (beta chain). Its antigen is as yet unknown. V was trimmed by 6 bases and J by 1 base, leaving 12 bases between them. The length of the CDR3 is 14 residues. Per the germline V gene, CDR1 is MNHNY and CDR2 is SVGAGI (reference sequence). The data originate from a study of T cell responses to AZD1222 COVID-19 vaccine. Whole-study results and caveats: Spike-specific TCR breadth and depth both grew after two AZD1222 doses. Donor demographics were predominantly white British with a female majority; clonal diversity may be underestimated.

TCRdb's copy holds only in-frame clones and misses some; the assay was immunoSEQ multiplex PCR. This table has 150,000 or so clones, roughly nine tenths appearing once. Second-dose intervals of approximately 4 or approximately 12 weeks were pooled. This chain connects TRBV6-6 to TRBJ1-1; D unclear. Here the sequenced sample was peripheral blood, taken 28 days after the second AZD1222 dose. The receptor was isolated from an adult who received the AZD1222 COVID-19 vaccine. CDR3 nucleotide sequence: TGTGCCAGCAGACCTCGGGCCCCGAACACTGAAGCTTTCTTT. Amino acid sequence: CASRPRAPNTEAFF.